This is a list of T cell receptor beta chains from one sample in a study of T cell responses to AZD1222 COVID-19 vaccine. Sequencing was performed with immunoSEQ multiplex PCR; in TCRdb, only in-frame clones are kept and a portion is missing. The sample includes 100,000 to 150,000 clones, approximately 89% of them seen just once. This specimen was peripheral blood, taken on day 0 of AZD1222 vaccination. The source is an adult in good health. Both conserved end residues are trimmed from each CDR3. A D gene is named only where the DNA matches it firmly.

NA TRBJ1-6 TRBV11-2 ASTLLQGIDNSPLH
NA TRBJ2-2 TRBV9 ASSVGGLITGELF
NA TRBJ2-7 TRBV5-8 ASSYPTILREQY
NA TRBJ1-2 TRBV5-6 ASSRVVANYGYT
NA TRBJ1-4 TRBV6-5 ASNEFANEKLF
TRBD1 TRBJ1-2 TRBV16 ASSQVTGEFGYT
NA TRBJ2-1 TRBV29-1 SVDRGLLGVTWRDEQF
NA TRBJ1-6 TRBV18 ASSTDYNSPLH
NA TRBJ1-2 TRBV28 ASSSGDGTYGYT
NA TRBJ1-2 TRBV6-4 ASSDSAGIYGYT
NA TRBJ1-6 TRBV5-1 ASSLTDTSPLH
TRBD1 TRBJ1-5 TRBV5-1 ASSSTPGGNQPQH
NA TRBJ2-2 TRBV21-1 ASTCRAAGELF
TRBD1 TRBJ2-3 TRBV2 ASSEMGQGATDTQY
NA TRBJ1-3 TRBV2 ASSGTGSNTIY
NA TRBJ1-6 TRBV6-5 ASAPGGTGYSPLH
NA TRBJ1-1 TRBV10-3 AISESLGNTEAF
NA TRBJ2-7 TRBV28 ASSLWRAKTSYEQY
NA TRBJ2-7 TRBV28 ASSFLGATGYEQY
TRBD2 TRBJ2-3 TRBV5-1 ASTGTSGNTDTQY
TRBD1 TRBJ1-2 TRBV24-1 ATSDSDGGGLYGYT
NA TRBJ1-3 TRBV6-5 ASLPALGNTIY
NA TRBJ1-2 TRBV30 AWSGGAPGGYT
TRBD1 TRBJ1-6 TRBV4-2 ASSQDPGQGNSPLH
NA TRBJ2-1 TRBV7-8 ASSLGPENEQF
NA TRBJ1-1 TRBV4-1 ASSLVGQNTEAF
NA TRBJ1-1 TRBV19 ASSIFPGLITEAF